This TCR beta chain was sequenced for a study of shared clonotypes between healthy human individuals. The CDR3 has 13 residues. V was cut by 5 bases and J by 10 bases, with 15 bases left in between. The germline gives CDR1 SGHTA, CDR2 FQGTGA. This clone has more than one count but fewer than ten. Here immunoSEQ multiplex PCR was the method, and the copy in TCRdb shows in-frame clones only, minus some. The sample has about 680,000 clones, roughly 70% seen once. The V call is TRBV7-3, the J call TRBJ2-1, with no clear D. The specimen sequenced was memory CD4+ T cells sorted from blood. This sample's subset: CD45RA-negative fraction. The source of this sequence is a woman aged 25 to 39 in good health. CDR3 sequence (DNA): TGTGCCAGCAGCCTATCCGAAGGCCGCGAGCAGTTCTTC. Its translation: CASSLSEGREQFF.